The rows below give T cell receptor beta chains drawn from one sample of a study of T cell repertoires in cytomegalovirus infection. The antigens of these receptors remain unknown. TCRdb passed the reads through MiXCR, listing each CDR3 protein once. The data hold 830,000 or so distinct CDR3 sequences, with 32% observed a single time. Sequences were derived from cultured CD8+ T cells from PBMCs, sampled from culture after CMV antigen stimulation. The receptor set was obtained from a human donor in good health (CMV status not recorded). Some clones in this sample may be carry-over from other donors' samples. Both conserved end residues are part of each CDR3. Fields, in order: D gene, V gene, J gene, clone size, CDR3 DNA, CDR3 protein. The D gene is left open where the match is weak. Not all rows give a size; the values are once, few, many and, for expanded clones, a class.

D: NA
V: TRBV7-3
J: TRBJ2-3
size: many
DNA: TGTGCCAGCAGCTTTGATGGCAGGAGCGTGGATACGCAGTATTTT
CDR3: CASSFDGRSVDTQYF

D: TRBD1
V: TRBV7-9
J: TRBJ1-1
size: NA
DNA: TGTGCCAGCTTTGGGACAGAAAACACTGAAGCTTTCTTT
CDR3: CASFGTENTEAFF

D: NA
V: TRBV27
J: TRBJ1-5
size: NA
DNA: TGTGCCAGCAGGGGGGGGGGCAATCATCAGCCCCAGCATTTT
CDR3: CASRGGGNHQPQHF

D: NA
V: TRBV11-2
J: TRBJ2-1
size: few
DNA: TGTGCCAGCAGCCCGATGAGCTCCTACAATGAGCAGTTCTTC
CDR3: CASSPMSSYNEQFF

D: NA
V: TRBV6-6
J: TRBJ2-1
size: NA
DNA: TGTGCCAGCAGTTACGGCGTCAGGGGGGGCGAGCAGTTCTTC
CDR3: CASSYGVRGGEQFF

D: NA
V: TRBV6-2/TRBV6-3
J: TRBJ2-1
size: many
DNA: TGTGCCAGCAGTTACCTGGGAACCTACAATGAGCAGTTCTTC
CDR3: CASSYLGTYNEQFF

D: NA
V: TRBV4-2
J: TRBJ2-7
size: NA
DNA: TGTGCCAGCAGCCAAGAAGACAGGCACCCCTACGAGCAGTACTTC
CDR3: CASSQEDRHPYEQYF

D: NA
V: TRBV7-8
J: TRBJ1-2
size: NA
DNA: TGTGCCAGTAGGGTCGCGGGGGACTACACCTTC
CDR3: CASRVAGDYTF

D: NA
V: TRBV3-1
J: TRBJ2-1
size: few
DNA: TGTGCCAGCAGCCAAGTTCCTTTTGACCAGGGTGAGCAGTTCTTC
CDR3: CASSQVPFDQGEQFF

D: NA
V: TRBV7-9
J: TRBJ2-7
size: many
DNA: TGTGCCAGCAGCTTAGAGGGTGGCGGACCCTACGAGCAGTACTTC
CDR3: CASSLEGGGPYEQYF

D: TRBD1
V: TRBV4-1
J: TRBJ2-1
size: NA
DNA: TGCGCCAGCAGCCAAGGAGGGGGCAGTGGCGATGAGCAGTTCTTC
CDR3: CASSQGGGSGDEQFF

D: NA
V: TRBV9
J: TRBJ2-5
size: NA
DNA: TGTGCCAGCAGCTCTCAAAACTCTAGGAGAGAGACCCAGTACTTC
CDR3: CASSSQNSRRETQYF

D: NA
V: TRBV25-1
J: TRBJ2-1
size: NA
DNA: TGTGCCAGCACCTCGACCTGGAACAATGAGCAGTTCTTC
CDR3: CASTSTWNNEQFF

D: NA
V: TRBV7-9
J: TRBJ2-5
size: NA
DNA: TGTGCCAGCAGCTCTTTCGTCGAAGAGACCCAGTACTTC
CDR3: CASSSFVEETQYF

D: TRBD2
V: TRBV5-1
J: TRBJ2-2
size: few
DNA: TGCGCCAGCAGCTCAAAAGGCGGGGGGGCCCGCGGGGAGCTGTTTTTT
CDR3: CASSSKGGGARGELFF

D: TRBD1
V: TRBV10-2
J: TRBJ1-1
size: few
DNA: TGCGCCAGCAGTGAGCCTTTTAAGCTTTTGGATAACAGGGGGAACACTGAAGCTTTCTTT
CDR3: CASSEPFKLLDNRGNTEAFF

D: NA
V: TRBV4-1
J: TRBJ1-2
size: NA
DNA: TGCGCCAGCAGCCAAGTGCGGCAGTTCTATGGCTACACCTTC
CDR3: CASSQVRQFYGYTF

D: NA
V: TRBV6-2/TRBV6-3
J: TRBJ1-1
size: few
DNA: TGTGCCAGCACCTACAAGATGGCTAGCACTGAAGCTTTCTTT
CDR3: CASTYKMASTEAFF

D: TRBD2
V: TRBV7-6
J: TRBJ2-5
size: NA
DNA: TGTGCCAGCAGCGTACGGACTAGCGGGGGGCCCCAAGAGACCCAGTACTTC
CDR3: CASSVRTSGGPQETQYF

D: NA
V: TRBV6-5
J: TRBJ2-4
size: few
DNA: TGTGCCAGCAGTTACGGTCAGGCGATTTTAGGCCGAGCCAAAAACATTCAGTACTTC
CDR3: CASSYGQAILGRAKNIQYF

D: TRBD1
V: TRBV13
J: TRBJ2-3
size: once
DNA: TGTGCCAGCAGCAACAGGGGTGCAGATACGCAGTATTTT
CDR3: CASSNRGADTQYF

D: NA
V: TRBV19
J: TRBJ2-7
size: NA
DNA: TGTGCCAGTAGTTATAAAGCCAGCACCTACGAGCAGTACTTC
CDR3: CASSYKASTYEQYF

D: NA
V: TRBV7-8
J: TRBJ1-2
size: NA
DNA: TGTGCCAGCAGCTTAAGGCAGGACGGGGCCTATGGCTACACCTTC
CDR3: CASSLRQDGAYGYTF

D: TRBD1
V: TRBV7-8
J: TRBJ1-5
size: many
DNA: TGTGCCAGCAGCAAGGGACAGCACAATCAGCCCCAGCATTTT
CDR3: CASSKGQHNQPQHF

D: NA
V: TRBV19
J: TRBJ1-5
size: few
DNA: TGTGCCAGTAGTCCACGGTTAAATCAGCCCCAGCATTTT
CDR3: CASSPRLNQPQHF

D: NA
V: TRBV19
J: TRBJ1-1
size: NA
DNA: TGTGTCAGTAACTCTCTTGACGCAGTGAGAAACACTGAAGCTTTCTTT
CDR3: CVSNSLDAVRNTEAFF

D: NA
V: TRBV10-2
J: TRBJ1-1
size: few
DNA: TGCGCCAGCAGTGAGGTGGCGGCGAACACTGAAGCTTTCTTT
CDR3: CASSEVAANTEAFF

D: TRBD1
V: TRBV20-1
J: TRBJ1-1
size: NA
DNA: TGCAGTGCTAGGAGTTTCCGGGACAGTCTTATTGAAGCTTTCTTT
CDR3: CSARSFRDSLIEAFF

D: NA
V: TRBV6-2/TRBV6-3
J: TRBJ1-5
size: NA
DNA: TGTGCCAGCAGTTACTCGAGTCAGGCCCCTCAGCCCCAGCATTTT
CDR3: CASSYSSQAPQPQHF

D: TRBD1
V: TRBV15
J: TRBJ2-1
size: NA
DNA: TGTGCCACCAGCAGGGACAGGGGGGCCTACAATGAGCAGTTCTTC
CDR3: CATSRDRGAYNEQFF

D: NA
V: TRBV7-2
J: TRBJ2-3
size: many
DNA: TGTGCCAGCAGCTTATTGACAAGGATCACAGATACGCAGTATTTT
CDR3: CASSLLTRITDTQYF

D: NA
V: TRBV7-6
J: TRBJ2-3
size: many
DNA: TGTGCCAGCAGCTCTGAGGGGGGACGCACAGATACGCAGTATTTT
CDR3: CASSSEGGRTDTQYF

D: NA
V: TRBV28
J: TRBJ1-5
size: NA
DNA: TGTGCCAGCAGTTTAGGGACGGAATATCAGCCCCAGCATTTT
CDR3: CASSLGTEYQPQHF

D: NA
V: TRBV27
J: TRBJ1-2
size: NA
DNA: TGTGCCAGCAGTACAGGGAAGGCTAACTATGGCTACACCTTC
CDR3: CASSTGKANYGYTF

D: TRBD2
V: TRBV27
J: TRBJ2-3
size: NA
DNA: TGTGCCAGCAGTCTTCGGGGGGGGGTGGGTACGCAGTATTTT
CDR3: CASSLRGGVGTQYF

D: NA
V: TRBV12-3/TRBV12-4
J: TRBJ2-3
size: NA
DNA: TGTGCCAGCAATTCTGCATCCGCCCCGTCGGCGAGGACAGATACGCAGTATTTT
CDR3: CASNSASAPSARTDTQYF

D: NA
V: TRBV6-5
J: TRBJ2-1
size: NA
DNA: TGTGCCAGCAGTTACGCCAGCGAGCAGTTCTTC
CDR3: CASSYASEQFF

D: NA
V: TRBV12-3/TRBV12-4
J: TRBJ1-5
size: many
DNA: TGTGCCAGCAGTTTATTCGATACGGGCGGCGCCGGGGAGGCCCAGCATTTT
CDR3: CASSLFDTGGAGEAQHF

D: NA
V: TRBV19
J: TRBJ1-5
size: NA
DNA: TGTGTCAGTAGAGACAGGATTAAATATAGCAATCAGCCCCAGCATTTT
CDR3: CVSRDRIKYSNQPQHF

D: NA
V: TRBV5-4
J: TRBJ1-1
size: few
DNA: TGTGCCAGCAGCTTGAGGCTTGAGACAGGGAACACTGAAGCTTTCTTT
CDR3: CASSLRLETGNTEAFF

D: NA
V: TRBV4-1
J: TRBJ1-1
size: NA
DNA: TGCGCCAGCAGCCAAGAGGGGGGACTGAACACTGAAGCTTTCTTT
CDR3: CASSQEGGLNTEAFF

D: NA
V: TRBV27
J: TRBJ1-2
size: NA
DNA: TGTGCCAGCAGTTTAGGTGGCAGTAACTATGGCTGCACCTTC
CDR3: CASSLGGSNYGCTF